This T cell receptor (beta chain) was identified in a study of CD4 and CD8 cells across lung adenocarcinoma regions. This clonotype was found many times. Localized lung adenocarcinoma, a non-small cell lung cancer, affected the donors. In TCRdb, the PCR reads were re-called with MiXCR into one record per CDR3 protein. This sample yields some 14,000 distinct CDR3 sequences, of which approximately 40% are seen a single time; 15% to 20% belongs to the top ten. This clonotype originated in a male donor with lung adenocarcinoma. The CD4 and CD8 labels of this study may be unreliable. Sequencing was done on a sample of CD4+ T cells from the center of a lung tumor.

The CDR3 DNA follows: TGTGCCAGCCGGGGAGGGGTGAACACTGAAGCTTTCTTT. Its translation: CASRGGVNTEAFF. V is TRBV27 and J is TRBJ1-1; maybe TRBD1 (5 bases). CDR1 is MNHEY and CDR2 is SMNVEV in the germline V gene (reference sequence). With 8 bases removed from V and 0 bases from J, the gap between germline ends came to 10 bases. The length of the CDR3 is 13 residues.